One TCR beta chain is described in this entry. This clonotype was recorded at least ten times. It lacks a known antigen. No clone much larger than this one lies a single base away; base qualities are absent. The sample is drawn from a study of T cell repertoires in cytomegalovirus infection (dated by TCRdb to about 2019). As for the study more broadly: Donor HLA type was relevant to the analysis, because carriage of CMV infection together with the matching HLA type was indicated by public TCR beta signatures.

Trimming removed 3 bases from V and 0 bases from J; the gene matches leave 4 bases unexplained. Including cysteine and phenylalanine, the CDR3 has 18 amino acids. The read is trimmed to its CDR3 DNA, 54 bases read in frame from base 1. The CDR1 and CDR2 encoded by the germline V gene are SGHTA and FQGNSA. General findings and caveats noted by the study authors: Cumulative frequency of public TCR beta family members discriminated carriers of CMV infection plus the relevant HLA type in this cohort and an independent approximately 360-donor cohort. The ex vivo response was dominated by HLA-C-restricted CMV-specific TCR beta clonotypes, which also provided the single most frequent clonotype in two of eight donors.

TCRdb lists the instrument as Illumina HiSeq 1500. TCRdb redid the processing of the public reads, applying fastp at Q25 and MiXCR, and retained in-frame beta chains. Each CDR3 protein gets just one entry, which takes the most common genes and DNA from the rows behind it. The sample table records approximately 320,000 distinct CDR3 sequences; over 7.5% of these occur just once. 3.5% to 4.5% of the sample comes from the top ten. The chain couples TRBV7-2 to TRBJ2-6; the central 11 bases match TRBD1. The sequence was obtained from a human donor in good health (CMV status not recorded). Some clones in this sample may be carry-over from other donors' samples. Material: PBMCs. The DNA sequence is TGTGCCAGCAGCTTCGGGACAGGGGGTCCCTCTGGGGCCAACGTCCTGACTTTC. The translation is CASSFGTGGPSGANVLTF.